The clone carrying this T cell receptor beta chain was counted at least ten times. Its antigen is still unknown. The data were obtained in a study of regulatory T cells in long-lasting Graves disease. Study-wide context: Prior antithyroid drug treatment in newly diagnosed Graves' patients lasted under 3 months.

The germline V gene encodes CDR1 SGHDN and CDR2 FVKESK. The V end lost 4 bases, the J end lost 3 bases, and 6 bases lay between the germline ends. The CDR3 loop spans 13 amino acids. Study-wide findings and caveats: Among samples with persistent disease, TRBV28, TRBJ1-2 and TRBJ2-5 were favored. The researchers studied only peripheral blood, not thyroid tissue.

Researchers made TCR beta libraries by using iRepertoire HTBI primers and running Arm-PCR on CDR3 regions. Each CDR3 protein gets one entry after TCRdb re-called the multiplex PCR reads with MiXCR. The sample includes around 400,000 distinct CDR3 sequences, 10% to 15% seen only once; the top ten take approximately 20%. Indicated time point: newly diagnosed GD, antithyroid drugs for less than 3 months. RNA from PBMCs was the source of the TCR library. This sample was also put to use in a study of T cells in Graves' hyperthyroidism and ophthalmopathy. That paper notes: Exclusion of patients followed from uncontrolled infection, other autoimmune disease, pregnancy or lactation.

The sequence was obtained from a woman between 18 and 29 years old with Graves disease. Sequenced here: peripheral blood mononuclear cells (PBMCs), sampled at new diagnosis, from a patient treated with antithyroid drugs. V is TRBV14 and J is TRBJ2-2; D is ambiguous. CDR3 in DNA: TGTGCCAGCAGCCGGCTTTACACCGGGGAGCTGTTTTTT. This translates into CASSRLYTGELFF.